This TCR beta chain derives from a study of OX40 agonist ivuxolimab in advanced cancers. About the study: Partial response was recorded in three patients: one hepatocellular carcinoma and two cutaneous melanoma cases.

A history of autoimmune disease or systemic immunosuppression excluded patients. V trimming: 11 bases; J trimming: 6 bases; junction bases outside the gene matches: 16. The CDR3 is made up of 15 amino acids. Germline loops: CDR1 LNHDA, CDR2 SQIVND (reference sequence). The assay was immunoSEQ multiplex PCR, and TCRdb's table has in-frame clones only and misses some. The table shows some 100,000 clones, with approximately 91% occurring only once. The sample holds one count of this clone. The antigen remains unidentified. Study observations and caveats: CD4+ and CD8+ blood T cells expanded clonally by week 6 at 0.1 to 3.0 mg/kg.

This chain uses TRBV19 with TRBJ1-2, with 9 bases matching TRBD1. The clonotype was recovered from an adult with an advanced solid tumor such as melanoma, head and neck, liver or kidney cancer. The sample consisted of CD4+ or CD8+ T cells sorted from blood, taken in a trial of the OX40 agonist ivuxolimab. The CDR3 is CASVGLQGAQDGYTF. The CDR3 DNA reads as TGTGCCTCTGTAGGCCTACAGGGGGCGCAGGATGGCTACACCTTC.